This T cell receptor beta chain was found in a study of breast tumors, draining lymph nodes, adjacent tissues. Germline V gene lookup returns CDR1 SGHAT and CDR2 FQNNGV. The CDR3 is 15 amino acids. V lost 0 bases to trimming and J lost 0 bases, with 6 bases between them. This clonotype was seen many times. Its antigen is undetermined. Study results and limitations: Tumor TCR diversity was below lymph nodes but above nontumor tissue.

MiXCR was run by TCRdb on the multiplex PCR reads, yielding one entry per CDR3 protein. This sample has more than 50,000 distinct CDR3 sequences, with approximately 57% found just once. The TCR sequence derives from a female donor with breast cancer. Some clones in this sample may be carry-over from other donors' samples. This chain uses TRBV11-2 with TRBJ1-3; no firm D call. Sequencing was performed on breast tumor tissue. CDR3 amino acids: CASSLDGYSGNTIYF. CDR3 DNA sequence: TGTGCCAGCAGCTTAGACGGGTACTCTGGAAACACCATATATTTT.